This TCR beta chain stems from a study of Ad26.COV2.S vaccination and SARS-CoV-2 variants. Treatment described: some 19 received Ad26.COV2.S at low or high dose, single or two shots; several received placebo; per-sample allocation not given. All samples were drawn on day 63, counting from the first vaccine or placebo injection. Study findings and constraints: Substantial breadth was reportedly displayed by spike-specific CD8+ and CD4+ T cell responses after vaccination.

As for this clone: Its antigen is still unknown.

V was clipped by 7 bases and J by 0 bases; unmatched bases: 9. This CDR3 contains 16 residues. CDR1 is SNHLY and CDR2 is FYNNEI in the germline V gene. Some clones are missing from TCRdb's copy, which holds only in-frame ones; the method was immunoSEQ multiplex PCR. The table shows 440,000 or so clones, with around 89% occurring only once. This chain uses TRBV2 with TRBJ2-1; TRBD1 matches 7 bases. The source was peripheral blood, collected in a trial of Ad26.COV2.S vaccine versus placebo. This receptor was identified in a person between 18 and 60 years old who received the Ad26.COV2.S COVID-19 vaccine or a placebo. The CDR3 DNA reads TGTGCCAGCACTCAAGAGGGGGCTAGCTCCTACAATGAGCAGTTCTTC. Its translation is CASTQEGASSYNEQFF.